This T cell receptor beta chain appears in the sequencing data of a study of T cell responses to AZD1222 COVID-19 vaccine. General study findings and limits: At 160-218 and 743-854, vaccine-associated CD4 TCRs were dominant, and they spanned spike. Recipients of two AZD1222 doses showed rising Spike-specific TCR breadth and depth. Nearly half of unique spike-specific TCRs reportedly avoided B.1.351 and B.1.1.7 mutated regions.

Germline V gene data show CDR1 as KGHSH and CDR2 as LQKENI. V was shortened by 2 bases and J by 4 bases, with 11 bases between the two germline ends. This CDR3 region has 14 residues. On this clone itself: What it binds is not known.

Clones were read by immunoSEQ multiplex PCR, and TCRdb kept only the in-frame ones, dropping some. The table includes some 110,000 clones, 85% to 95% detected once. This sample comprised peripheral blood, obtained on day 0 of AZD1222 vaccination. The chain carries TRBV18 and TRBJ1-1; no reliable D call. The receptor comes from an adult in good health. Here the CDR3 DNA reads TGTGCCAGCTCACCAGAAAGTTTTGGCACTGAAGCTTTCTTT. Amino acids: CASSPESFGTEAFF.